This T cell receptor beta chain was found in a study (dated by TCRdb to 2016 to 2017). Taken from the germline V gene (reference sequence), the CDR1 and CDR2 loops are LNHDA and SQIVND. At the junction V is shortened by 4 bases and J by 2 bases, with 9 bases in between. The cysteine opens and the phenylalanine closes a CDR3 of 13 amino acids. Here the CDR3 DNA is all that survives: 39 bases in frame from base 1. This clonotype has just a few counts. The antigen it recognizes is unknown. Base qualities are not at hand, and no much larger clone is one base apart. Receptor libraries were prepared by RT-PCR. The reads were generated on an Illumina MiSeq. In TCRdb, the public reads were trimmed at Q25 with fastp and aligned with MiXCR, with productive beta chains retained. Each entry merges the rows of one CDR3 protein and shows their most common DNA and genes. The sample yields about 700,000 distinct CDR3 sequences; 13% to 15% were counted once. The ten largest clones add up to roughly 3.9% of the sample.

This clonotype was sampled from a female donor in good health, serving as a healthy control. Sequenced input: memory CD4+ T cells from blood. The chain uses TRBV19 and TRBJ2-7; the D gene remains uncertain. The DNA is as follows: TGTGCCAGTAGTAGTGGCGTTACCTACGAGCAGTACTTC. Translated, it reads CASSSGVTYEQYF.